The T cell receptor (beta chain) described here comes from a study of cytomegalovirus exposure and HLA in healthy donors. The CDR3 extends over 17 amino acids. V was clipped by 2 bases and J by 1 base; unmatched bases: 4. Germline CDR1 is LGHNT and CDR2 is FRNRAP. This clone occurred once. PCR primers comprised 60 Vbeta and 13 Jbeta primers. Sequencing was performed with immunoSEQ multiplex PCR; in TCRdb, only in-frame clones are kept and a portion is missing. This sample has 200,000 to 250,000 clones, with approximately 80% found just once. This receptor was taken from a boy aged 2 to 10 in good health and CMV-seronegative. The sample taken for sequencing was PBMCs. This chain links TRBV12-5 with TRBJ2-5, with TRBD2 identical over 13 bases. The CDR3 DNA reads as TGTGCTAGTGGTTTGAGCGGACTAGCGGGGGCCCAAGAGACCCAGTACTTC. It translates to CASGLSGLAGAQETQYF.